These 25 T cell receptor beta chains were all obtained from the same sample, sequenced in a study of blood T cell repertoires in COVID-19. TCRdb's copy holds only in-frame clones and misses some; the assay was immunoSEQ multiplex PCR. The sample consists of 150,000 to 200,000 clones, roughly nine tenths of them appearing once. Sequenced: peripheral blood. These receptor sequences come from a woman in her 70s with acute or convalescent COVID-19.

This clone was recorded only once. The J gene is TRBJ1-1, the V gene TRBV11-3; 8 bases match TRBD1. The CDR3 sequence is 14 residues long. The germline CDR1 and CDR2 sequences are SGHNT and YENEEA. V shed 1 base and J 6 bases; nucleotides not matched to a gene: 4. The CDR3 DNA follows: TGTGCCAGCAGCTTAGGACGGGACAGGTCTGAAGCTTTCTTT. Its protein is CASSLGRDRSEAFF. The whole variable domain, filled in from reference TRBV11-3 and TRBJ1-1, reads EAGVVQSPRYKIIEKKQPVAFWCNPISGHNTLYWYLQNLGQGPELLIRYENEEAVDDSQLPKDRFSAERLKGVDSTLKIQPAELGDSAVYLCASSLGRDRSEAFFGQGTRLTVV.

CDR3 sequence: CASSISGTGNTIYF. The CDR3 DNA sequence: TGTGCCAGTAGTATTTCGGGAACTGGAAACACCATATATTTT. V usage is TRBV19 and J usage is TRBJ1-3, with D hard to call. CDR3 length: 14 residues. Trimming removed 3 bases at V and 2 bases at J, with 8 bases between. Germline CDR1 LNHDA, CDR2 SQIVND (reference sequence).

The chain employs TRBV18 and TRBJ1-1; 9 bases are shared with TRBD1. Germline assignment: CDR1 KGHSH and CDR2 LQKENI. The trim removed 5 bases at V and 8 bases at J, leaving 9 bases unmatched. This CDR3 region has 14 residues. The CDR3, as DNA: TGTGCCAGCTCAAGCACAGGGGGCGAAACAGAAGCTTTCTTT. Its translation: CASSSTGGETEAFF.

The chain couples TRBV6-2 or TRBV6-3 to TRBJ1-5; 8 bases are shared with TRBD1. CDR1 is MNHEY and CDR2 is SVGEGT in the germline V gene. The CDR3 spans 17 residues. With V trimmed by 1 base and J by 6 bases, 11 bases remained unmatched. The CDR3 reads CASSYYPGQGASQPQHF. The CDR3 DNA reads as TGTGCCAGCAGTTACTATCCGGGGCAGGGGGCAAGTCAGCCCCAGCATTTT.

The chain carries TRBV4-1 and TRBJ2-7; 11 nucleotides match TRBD2. V shed 4 bases, J shed 2 bases, and the junction held 4 bases outside the gene matches. The germline V gene has CDR1 MGHRA and CDR2 YSYEKL. This CDR3 contains 15 residues. For the CDR3, the DNA is TGCGCCAGCAGCCCCGGACTAGCGGGCACCTACGAGCAGTACTTC. Encoded protein: CASSPGLAGTYEQYF.

The V gene is TRBV5-1, the J gene TRBJ2-7; D ambiguous. Looked up from germline, CDR1 is SGHRS and CDR2 is YFSETQ. This CDR3 spans 13 amino acids. V was cut by 1 base and J by 3 bases, with 8 bases left in between. CDR3 DNA: TGCGCCAGCAGCTTGTTCCAGGACTACGAGCAGTACTTC. It yields the protein CASSLFQDYEQYF.

This clone was detected a few times. The chain has TRBV2 and TRBJ1-1; possible D gene TRBD1, 6 bases. Trimming took off 8 bases at V and 1 base at J, with 17 bases between the two ends. In germline, CDR1 is SNHLY, CDR2 FYNNEI. The CDR3 loop spans 15 amino acids. CDR3 bases: TGTGCCAGCCAGGACAGCGGCTCTGGGAACACTGAAGCTTTCTTT. Translated: CASQDSGSGNTEAFF.

The gene calls are TRBV7-2 and TRBJ2-1; TRBD2 is a possible D gene (6 bases). V shed 0 bases and J shed 4 bases, with 16 bases lying between them. CDR3 length: 17 amino acids. The V gene's germline CDR1 is SGHTA and CDR2 FQGNSA. CDR3 sequence reads: CASSLASPRGAYNEQFF. In DNA, the CDR3 is TGTGCCAGCAGCTTAGCCTCCCCACGCGGGGCATACAATGAGCAGTTCTTC.

V gene TRBV4-1 combines with J gene TRBJ2-7; TRBD2 aligns across 8 bases. Germline V gene sequence: CDR1 MGHRA, CDR2 YSYEKL. The CDR3 extends over 15 amino acids. Trimming at V came to 6 bases and at J to 2 bases, leaving 9 bases not matched to a gene. CDR3 region: CASRGAGTRAYEQYF. The CDR3 nucleotides read TGCGCCAGCAGGGGCGCCGGGACTAGAGCCTACGAGCAGTACTTC.

The rearrangement uses TRBV29-1 and TRBJ1-1; the match to TRBD1 covers 7 bases. V lost 8 bases, J lost 4 bases, and 7 bases stayed unmatched. The CDR3 totals 12 residues. Germline V gene sequence: CDR1 SQVTM, CDR2 ANQGSEA. The CDR3 nucleotides are TGCAGCACCCGGGACAGCCTCACTGAAGCTTTCTTT. It yields the protein CSTRDSLTEAFF.

This clone was seen more than once but under ten times. The chain has TRBV6-5 and TRBJ1-1; 7 nucleotides agree with TRBD1. Germline V lookup: CDR1 MNHEY, CDR2 SVGAGI. The V gene end was trimmed by 4 bases and the J gene end by 7 bases; junction bases not matched to a gene: 9. The CDR3 contains 14 residues. The CDR3 sequence is CASSSLQGLSEAFF. The CDR3 nucleotides are TGTGCCAGCAGTTCTTTACAGGGGTTGAGTGAAGCTTTCTTT.

The chain joins TRBV9 to TRBJ2-1; D is perhaps TRBD2 (6 bases). Germline-derived CDR1 and CDR2 are SGDLS and YYNGEE. V lost 0 bases and J 6 bases, leaving 16 bases between the germline ends. The CDR3 totals 16 residues. The CDR3 DNA reads as TGTGCCAGCAGCGTAGTGGAGCGGGCCCAGATCAATGAGCAGTTCTTC. Amino acid sequence: CASSVVERAQINEQFF.

The V call is TRBV4-1, the J call TRBJ2-2; D is undetermined. Trimming cost V 4 bases and J 7 bases, with 7 bases left between them. The CDR3 is made up of 12 amino acids. From germline, CDR1 is MGHRA and CDR2 YSYEKL. The CDR3 here is CASSPLGGELFF. In nucleotides, the CDR3 is TGCGCCAGCAGCCCTCTCGGCGGGGAGCTGTTTTTT.

The V gene is TRBV5-6, the J gene TRBJ2-2, with 13 nucleotides matching TRBD2. V lost 4 bases to trimming and J lost 7 bases; unmatched junction nucleotides: 13. Per germline, CDR1 SGHDT and CDR2 YYEEEE. There are 18 residues in the CDR3. The CDR3 is CASSKGLAGNLIFGELFF. The CDR3 nucleotides are TGTGCCAGCAGCAAGGGACTAGCGGGAAATTTGATTTTCGGGGAGCTGTTTTTT.

This clone was observed once. The chain recombines TRBV19 with TRBJ1-4, with D possibly being TRBD1 (6 bases). The V end lost 7 bases, the J end lost 15 bases, and 24 bases lay between the germline ends. The CDR3 covers 14 residues. Germline assignment: CDR1 LNHDA and CDR2 SQIVND (reference sequence). Here the CDR3 DNA reads TGTGCCAGTACGTTCGGACAGTATCCCTCCGAGGTGTTTTTT. Amino acid sequence: CASTFGQYPSEVFF.

V usage is TRBV6-5 and J usage is TRBJ2-7; the match to TRBD1 covers 9 bases. The V segment lost 2 bases and the J segment 5 bases; nucleotides outside the gene matches: 4. The germline gives CDR1 MNHEY, CDR2 SVGAGI. The CDR3 runs to 14 residues. Here the CDR3 reads CASSYDRGKHEQYF. CDR3 coding DNA: TGTGCCAGCAGTTACGACAGGGGGAAACACGAGCAGTACTTC.

V usage is TRBV19 and J usage is TRBJ1-1, with TRBD1 matching 8 bases. Germline CDR1 is LNHDA and CDR2 is SQIVND (reference sequence). CDR3 length equals 12 residues. V was pared by 6 bases and J by 12 bases, with 9 bases of the junction left unmatched. The CDR3 reads CASRLDRGQTFF. CDR3 nucleotide sequence: TGTGCCAGTAGGCTAGACAGGGGCCAGACTTTCTTT.

This chain links TRBV18 with TRBJ1-2; TRBD1 aligns across 10 bases. The germline CDR1 and CDR2 sequences are KGHSH and LQKENI. V shed 3 bases and J 3 bases; nucleotides not matched to a gene: 10. This CDR3 contains 17 residues. CDR3 DNA sequence: TGTGCCAGCTCACCTATCGACAGGGGGCGCGAGGACTATGGCTACACCTTC. Translation gives CASSPIDRGREDYGYTF.

CDR3 bases: TGCGCCAGCAGCTTGTACCAGCAAGAGACCCAGTACTTC. Translation: CASSLYQQETQYF. J is TRBJ2-5 and V is TRBV5-1; unclear D gene. With 1 base removed from V and 2 bases from J, the gap between germline ends came to 6 bases. Germline CDR1 reads SGHRS; CDR2 reads YFSETQ. This CDR3 spans 13 amino acids.

The chain uses TRBV16 and TRBJ1-1; D is unresolved. V lost 4 bases and J lost 5, with 14 bases in between. The CDR3 sequence is 14 residues long. CDR1 KGHSY and CDR2 FQNENV come from the germline V gene. The CDR3 bases are TGTGCCAGCAGCCCTTTAACGGGGAGGACTGAAGCTTTCTTT. Protein product: CASSPLTGRTEAFF.

About this clone: At one of its ends the junction is not consistent with the germline gene, which may arise from a read error. V and J are TRBV18 and TRBJ2-1, with 10 bases identical to TRBD2. CDR3 length: 15 residues. The germline gives CDR1 KGHSH, CDR2 LQKENI. CDR3 sequence: CASSPLAGPNNEQFF. Written as DNA, the CDR3 is TGTGCCAGCTCGCCACTAGCGGGGCCGAACAATGAGCAGTTCTTC.

V gene TRBV2 combines with J gene TRBJ1-6, with unresolved D. This CDR3 comprises 15 residues. Germline V gene sequence: CDR1 SNHLY, CDR2 FYNNEI. The ends were cut back, 5 bases at V and 2 bases at J, with 10 bases in the middle. Written as DNA, the CDR3 is TGTGCCAGCAGTACTCACCTAACCTATAATTCACCCCTCCACTTT. The encoded protein is CASSTHLTYNSPLHF. Together with reference TRBV2 and TRBJ1-6, the CDR3 gives the full variable domain: EPEVTQTPSHQVTQMGQEVILRCVPISNHLYFYWYRQILGQKVEFLVSFYNNEISEKSEIFDDQFSVERPDGSNFTLKIRSTKLEDSAMYFCASSTHLTYNSPLHFGNGTRLTVT.

The J gene is TRBJ2-2, the V gene TRBV3-1 (or the pseudogene TRBV3-2); TRBD1 matches at 10 bases. This CDR3 spans 15 amino acids. CDR1 is LGHDT, CDR2 YNNKEL, per germline (reference sequence). Germline trimming cut 6 bases from V and 8 bases from J; bases unmatched to any gene: 9. CDR3: CASRRGQGIMGELFF. The CDR3 coding sequence is TGTGCCAGCAGACGGGGACAGGGGATAATGGGGGAGCTGTTTTTT.

The rearrangement uses TRBV6-1 and TRBJ2-5, with a weak D call TRBD2 (5 bases). Trimming shortened V by 3 bases and J by 5 bases, and 16 bases separated the two germline ends. Germline CDR1 MNHNS, CDR2 SASEGT. The CDR3 contains 15 residues. The chain's CDR3 is CASSDRRPPGETQYF. The CDR3 region has the DNA TGTGCCAGCAGTGATCGTCGCCCCCCGGGGGAGACCCAGTACTTC.

This rearrangement joins TRBV10-3 to TRBJ1-2; 9 positions agree with TRBD1. V was pared by 5 bases and J by 3 bases, with 1 base of the junction left unmatched. Germline lookup yields CDR1 ENHRY and CDR2 SYGVKD. This CDR3 spans 13 amino acids. The CDR3 spells CAISRQGDYGYTF. In DNA form, the CDR3 reads TGTGCCATCAGTCGACAGGGGGACTATGGCTACACCTTC.